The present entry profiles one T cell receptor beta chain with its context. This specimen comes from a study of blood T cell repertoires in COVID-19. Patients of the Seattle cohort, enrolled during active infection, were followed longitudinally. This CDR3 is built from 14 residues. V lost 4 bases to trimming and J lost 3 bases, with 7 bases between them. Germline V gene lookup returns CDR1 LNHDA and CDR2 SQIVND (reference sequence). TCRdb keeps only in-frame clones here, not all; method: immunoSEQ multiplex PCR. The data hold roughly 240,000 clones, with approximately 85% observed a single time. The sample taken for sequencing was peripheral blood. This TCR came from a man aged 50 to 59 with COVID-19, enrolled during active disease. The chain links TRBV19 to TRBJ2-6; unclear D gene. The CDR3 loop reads CASSTGDGANVLTF. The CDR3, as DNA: TGTGCCAGTAGTACGGGTGATGGGGCCAACGTCCTGACTTTC.